The 10 T cell receptor beta chains presented below share a single source sample, sequenced in a study of blood T cell repertoires in COVID-19. Profiled with immunoSEQ multiplex PCR; TCRdb holds only in-frame clones, not every one. This table holds roughly 130,000 clones, approximately 89% found once. The specimen was peripheral blood. The receptor source for this set is a woman in her fifties or sixties with acute or convalescent COVID-19.

The V and J genes are TRBV24-1 and TRBJ2-2; D ambiguous. With 4 bases removed from V and 4 bases from J, the gap between germline ends came to 9 bases. Germline V lookup: CDR1 KGHDR, CDR2 SFDVKD. The CDR3 sequence is 14 residues long. This CDR3 is CATSDGRPTGELFF. Here the CDR3 DNA reads TGTGCCACCAGTGACGGCAGGCCCACCGGGGAGCTGTTTTTT.

V and J are TRBV24-1 and TRBJ2-3; the match to TRBD2 covers 8 bases. V lost 0 bases to trimming and J lost 3 bases; unmatched junction nucleotides: 4. CDR1 KGHDR and CDR2 SFDVKD come from the germline V gene. The length of the CDR3 is 16 residues. CDR3 DNA sequence: TGTGCCACCAGTGATTTGGCAGGACTAGCTACAGATACGCAGTATTTT. Protein: CATSDLAGLATDTQYF.

This clone is a singleton in its sample. The CDR3: CASTSRRSGGAKNIQYF. DNA of the CDR3: TGTGCCAGTACCTCCCGGAGGAGCGGGGGGGCCAAAAACATTCAGTACTTC. This chain links TRBV19 with TRBJ2-4; TRBD2 matches at 9 bases. The length of the CDR3 is 17 residues. The germline V gene encodes CDR1 LNHDA and CDR2 SQIVND (reference sequence). The V gene end was trimmed by 7 bases and the J gene end by 1 base; junction bases not matched to a gene: 11.

The table lists this clone with a count of one. As DNA, the CDR3 is TGTGCCAGCAGCCGGGACAGTGCTCTCTACAATGAGCAGTTCTTC. Translating it yields CASSRDSALYNEQFF. The rearrangement links TRBV5-4 to TRBJ2-1; TRBD1 matches at 7 bases. The length of the CDR3 is 15 residues. The V gene end was trimmed by 4 bases and the J gene end by 3 bases; junction bases not matched to a gene: 7. Germline assignment: CDR1 SGHNT and CDR2 YYREEE (reference sequence).

This clone has only one observation. CDR3 in DNA: TGTGCCACCAGTGATCCTGGACAGGGAAACTACAATGAGCAGTTCTTC. Amino acid sequence: CATSDPGQGNYNEQFF. The rearrangement links TRBV24-1 to TRBJ2-1; TRBD1 agrees at 8 bases. Germline V CDR1 and CDR2: KGHDR, SFDVKD. Trimming took 3 bases from V and 3 from J; bases not matched to a gene: 6. CDR3 length equals 16 residues.

The chain couples TRBV25-1 to TRBJ2-7; 9 nucleotides match TRBD2. J lost 2 bases, V lost 1 base, and 3 bases had no gene match. In germline, CDR1 is MGHDK, CDR2 SYGVNS. This CDR3 contains 15 residues. The chain's CDR3 is CASSELGGRAYEQYF. The CDR3, as DNA: TGTGCCAGCAGTGAATTGGGCGGGAGGGCCTACGAGCAGTACTTC.

The rearrangement links TRBV30 to TRBJ1-1; tentatively, D is TRBD1 (6 bases). CDR3 length: 13 amino acids. From germline, CDR1 is GTSNPN and CDR2 SVGIG (reference sequence). V dropped 4 bases and J dropped 4 bases, with 13 bases sitting between them. CDR3 amino acids: CAWNSGVGTEAFF. As DNA, the CDR3 is TGTGCCTGGAACTCAGGGGTTGGCACTGAAGCTTTCTTT.

V and J are TRBV27 and TRBJ2-7; 7 bases match TRBD2. J was trimmed by 6 bases and V by 2 bases; bases with no gene match: 4. Germline-derived CDR1 and CDR2 are MNHEY and SMNVEV (reference sequence). This CDR3 has 13 amino acids. CDR3 amino acids: CASSLALASEQYF. The DNA for the CDR3 is TGTGCCAGCAGTTTAGCACTAGCGAGCGAGCAGTACTTC.

The chain links TRBV5-1 to TRBJ2-5, with 11 bases aligning to TRBD2. The V segment lost 0 bases and the J segment 3 bases; nucleotides outside the gene matches: 4. Germline CDR1 is SGHRS and CDR2 is YFSETQ. There are 16 residues in the CDR3. The CDR3 protein is CASSLGLAGLEETQYF. The CDR3 nucleotides are TGCGCCAGCAGCTTGGGACTAGCGGGACTGGAAGAGACCCAGTACTTC.

J is TRBJ2-1 and V is TRBV18; 7 nucleotides align to TRBD2. The CDR3 has 16 residues. V was pared by 3 bases and J by 4 bases, with 9 bases of the junction left unmatched. CDR1 and CDR2 (germline): KGHSH, LQKENI. The CDR3 DNA follows: TGTGCCAGCTCACCCCCTTACCGGGAGGTGTACAATGAGCAGTTCTTC. The encoded protein is CASSPPYREVYNEQFF.